The 27 T cell receptor beta chains in this list originate from one sample, sequenced in a study of blood T cell repertoires in COVID-19. TCRdb keeps only in-frame clones here, not all; method: immunoSEQ multiplex PCR. The sample holds around 340,000 clones; around 83% are singletons and the top ten take around 3%. Material for sequencing was peripheral blood. These receptors all come from a man between 25 and 39 years old with active or convalescent COVID-19.

This clone showed up just a few times. This chain uses TRBV21-1 with TRBJ2-7; TRBD1 reflects the table's D call only, with no check against the DNA. TRBV21-1 counts as a pseudogene. The CDR3 sequence is 16 residues long. This chain's CDR3 is CASSQLTGGGYSEQYF. CDR3 coding DNA: TGTGCCAGCAGCCAGCTGACAGGGGGCGGGTATAGCGAGCAGTACTTC.

V usage is TRBV5-5 and J usage is TRBJ2-7; 9 bases align to TRBD2. The J segment lost 3 bases and the V segment lost 6 bases, leaving 7 bases of the junction unmatched. The CDR3 is 14 amino acids. Germline CDR1 SGHKS, CDR2 YYEKEE (reference sequence). For the CDR3, the DNA is TGTGCCAGCAACCTGGAGACTAGCGGCTACGAGCAGTACTTC. It encodes CASNLETSGYEQYF.

With respect to this clone: At the DNA level, this CDR3 is encoded by other sequences in the same sample as well. The J gene is TRBJ2-5, the V gene TRBV11-2; TRBD2 is a possible D gene (6 bases). The germline V and J ends were trimmed by 5 bases and 5 bases, with 12 bases remaining between them. The CDR3 sequence is 13 residues long. CDR1 SGHAT and CDR2 FQNNGV come from the germline V gene. This CDR3 is CASSRGLQETQYF. The CDR3, as DNA: TGTGCCAGCAGCCGGGGACTGCAGGAGACCCAGTACTTC. The full variable domain, its missing parts supplied by reference TRBV11-2 and TRBJ2-5, is EAGVAQSPRYKIIEKRQSVAFWCNPISGHATLYWYQQILGQGPKLLIQFQNNGVVDDSQLPKDRFSAERLKGVDSTLKIQPAKLEDSAVYLCASSRGLQETQYFGPGTRLLVL.

This chain uses TRBV14 with TRBJ1-4; D unresolved. CDR1 and CDR2 from the germline V gene are SGHDN and FVKESK. V was shortened by 4 bases and J by 8 bases, with 11 bases between the two germline ends. The CDR3 has 13 amino acids. The chain's CDR3 is CASSLVIGEKLFF. CDR3 bases: TGTGCCAGCAGCCTAGTCATCGGGGAAAAACTGTTTTTT.

This chain joins TRBV29-1 and TRBJ1-1; D is ambiguous. The V gene's germline CDR1 is SQVTM and CDR2 ANQGSEA. V dropped 8 bases and J dropped 5 bases, with 21 bases sitting between them. The CDR3 spans 14 residues. The CDR3 reads CSPLQHTEGTEAFF. CDR3 sequence (DNA): TGCAGCCCCCTCCAGCACACAGAGGGAACTGAAGCTTTCTTT.

This clone was recorded a few times. The rearrangement joins TRBV7-9 to TRBJ1-3, with D possibly being TRBD1 (5 bases). The CDR3 extends over 14 amino acids. The ends were cut back, 5 bases at V and 10 bases at J, with 18 bases in the middle. Germline V lookup: CDR1 SEHNR, CDR2 FQNEAQ (reference sequence). CDR3 DNA: TGTGCCAGCAGCCCCCGTGGGGGGGGTGGGACCATATATTTT. Protein: CASSPRGGGGTIYF.

The V gene is TRBV7-2, the J gene TRBJ2-7; no definite D call. The CDR3 length is 13 residues. Looked up from germline, CDR1 is SGHTA and CDR2 is FQGNSA. V was pared by 3 bases and J by 3 bases, with 9 bases between. CDR3 region: CASSFFNSYEQYF. The CDR3 coding sequence is TGTGCCAGCAGCTTCTTCAACAGCTACGAGCAGTACTTC.

This clone occurred a few times. This rearrangement joins TRBV6-5 to TRBJ1-2, with 7 bases fitting TRBD1. This CDR3 is built from 14 residues. Germline V gene sequence: CDR1 MNHEY, CDR2 SVGAGI. The V and J ends lost 6 bases and 0 bases, in that order; junction bases with no gene match: 4. The CDR3 DNA follows: TGTGCCAGCAGGGGGACAGCACCTAACTATGGCTACACCTTC. This encodes CASRGTAPNYGYTF.

The chain couples TRBV25-1 to TRBJ2-1; tentative D call: TRBD2 (5 bases). With 9 bases removed from V and 8 bases from J, the gap between germline ends came to 20 bases. The CDR3 sequence is 14 residues long. CDR1 is MGHDK and CDR2 is SYGVNS in the germline V gene. The CDR3 nucleotides are TGTGCCAGACCGGTCGGTACTAGTTGCGATGAGCAGTTCTTC. Protein product: CARPVGTSCDEQFF.

This clone was seen only once. CDR3 in amino acids: CASSFVQNEQYF. CDR3 coding DNA: TGTGCCAGCAGTTTTGTTCAGAACGAGCAGTACTTC. The genes are TRBV12-3 or TRBV12-4 and TRBJ2-7; the D is unclear. V lost 3 bases, J lost 5 bases, and 8 bases lay in between. This CDR3 spans 12 amino acids.

This clone showed up just a few times. The chain combines TRBV5-1 with TRBJ1-1; no clear D gene. CDR1 is SGHRS, CDR2 YFSETQ, per germline. This CDR3 is 12 amino acids long. V lost 4 bases to trimming and J lost 10 bases, with 14 bases between them. CDR3 region: CASSLDSEGAFF. The CDR3 DNA reads as TGCGCCAGCAGCCTCGACTCCGAGGGAGCTTTCTTT. Variable domain in full (rest from reference TRBV5-1 and TRBJ1-1): KAGVTQTPRYLIKTRGQQVTLSCSPISGHRSVSWYQQTPGQGLQFLFEYFSETQRNKGNFPGRFSGRQFSNSRSEMNVSTLELGDSALYLCASSLDSEGAFFGQGTRLTVV.

The V gene is TRBV7-6, the J gene TRBJ1-5; no definite D call. This CDR3 has 12 amino acids. Trimming removed 5 bases from V and 3 bases from J, with 5 bases in between. Germline assignment: CDR1 SGHVS and CDR2 FNYEAQ. The CDR3 sequence: CASSPLNQPQHF. The CDR3, as DNA: TGTGCCAGCAGCCCCCTCAATCAGCCCCAGCATTTT.

This chain connects TRBV9 to TRBJ1-5; possibly TRBD1 for D (5 bases). V lost 7 bases and J 1 base, leaving 15 bases between the germline ends. In germline, CDR1 is SGDLS, CDR2 YYNGEE. The CDR3 totals 15 residues. This chain's CDR3 is CASAPDSQSNQPQHF. The DNA of the CDR3 is TGTGCCAGCGCACCCGACAGTCAGAGCAATCAGCCCCAGCATTTT.

V is TRBV7-8 and J is TRBJ1-1; 7 nucleotides agree with TRBD1. The junction had 10 bases not matched to a gene; V was cut back by 5 bases and J by 10 bases. Per germline, CDR1 SGHVS and CDR2 FQNEAQ. CDR3 size: 13 residues. The CDR3 loop is CASSPETGRAAFF. CDR3 coding DNA: TGTGCCAGCAGCCCGGAGACAGGGCGCGCAGCTTTCTTT. Full variable domain (remainder filled in from reference TRBV7-8 and TRBJ1-1): GAGVSQSPRYKVAKRGQDVALRCDPISGHVSLFWYQQALGQGPEFLTYFQNEAQLDKSGLPSDRFFAERPEGSVSTLKIQRTQQEDSAVYLCASSPETGRAAFFGQGTRLTVV.

The chain joins TRBV6-5 to TRBJ2-5, with 12 bases identical to TRBD1. The CDR3 runs to 15 residues. Germline V gene data show CDR1 as MNHEY and CDR2 as SVGAGI. J gave up 1 base and V 5 bases, and 2 bases lay outside the gene matches. The CDR3 loop reads CASSQGQGAQETQYF. The CDR3 DNA reads as TGTGCCAGCAGTCAGGGACAGGGGGCCCAAGAGACCCAGTACTTC.

The chain couples TRBV7-3 to TRBJ2-5; TRBD2 matches at 8 bases. The CDR3 consists of 14 residues. Germline trimming cut 5 bases from V and 5 bases from J; bases unmatched to any gene: 7. CDR1 SGHTA and CDR2 FQGTGA come from the germline V gene. CDR3 in amino acids: CASSPGLAAETQYF. The CDR3 DNA sequence: TGTGCCAGCAGCCCTGGACTAGCCGCCGAGACCCAGTACTTC. Drawing the rest from reference TRBV7-3 and TRBJ2-5, the complete variable domain is GAGVSQTPSNKVTEKGKYVELRCDPISGHTALYWYRQSLGQGPEFLIYFQGTGAADDSGLPNDRFFAVRPEGSVSTLKIQRTERGDSAVYLCASSPGLAAETQYFGPGTRLLVL.

The chain links TRBV5-6 to TRBJ1-1; 9 bases map to TRBD1. CDR1 and CDR2 from the germline V gene are SGHDT and YYEEEE. J gave up 0 bases and V 0 bases, and 3 bases lay outside the gene matches. This CDR3 contains 16 residues. The CDR3 DNA sequence: TGTGCCAGCAGCTTGGGACAGGGGGTCATGAACACTGAAGCTTTCTTT. It encodes CASSLGQGVMNTEAFF.

This sequence joins TRBV12-3 or TRBV12-4 and TRBJ1-5; D is unresolved. The CDR3 extends over 12 amino acids. V dropped 8 bases and J dropped 2 bases, with 7 bases sitting between them. The CDR3 DNA sequence: TGTGCCAGCGAGGCGGGCAATCAGCCCCAGCATTTT. Translating it yields CASEAGNQPQHF.

This clone was seen more than once but under ten times. The CDR3 DNA sequence: TGTGCCAGCAGCTTAACGAGGCGGGATACGCAGTATTTT. It translates to CASSLTRRDTQYF. This sequence joins TRBV7-3 and TRBJ2-3; D unresolved. The CDR3 totals 13 residues. Germline CDR1 SGHTA, CDR2 FQGTGA. V lost 0 bases, J lost 6 bases, and 7 bases lay in between.

The chain links TRBV2 to TRBJ1-1; D possibly corresponds to TRBD1 (5 bases). The V end was cut by 11 bases, the J end by 2 bases, with 9 bases between. The CDR3 is 11 amino acids. Germline V gene lookup returns CDR1 SNHLY and CDR2 FYNNEI. CDR3 bases: TGTGCCGCCAGGGTTAACACTGAAGCTTTCTTT. This sequence encodes CAARVNTEAFF.

V and J are TRBV11-2 and TRBJ1-4, with 8 positions matching TRBD1. V was pared by 5 bases and J by 5 bases, with 13 bases of the junction left unmatched. Germline V CDR1 and CDR2: SGHAT, FQNNGV. This CDR3 has 17 amino acids. This CDR3 is CASSGPSGGKVNEKLFF. The CDR3 region has the DNA TGTGCCAGCAGCGGGCCTTCAGGGGGCAAAGTCAATGAAAAACTGTTTTTT.

V and J are TRBV27 and TRBJ2-1, with TRBD2 identical over 8 bases. Trimming took 1 base from V and 6 from J; bases not matched to a gene: 5. Germline V lookup: CDR1 MNHEY, CDR2 SMNVEV (reference sequence). This CDR3 spans 15 amino acids. CDR3 region: CASSLWSGRPNEQFF. The CDR3 DNA sequence: TGTGCCAGCAGTTTATGGAGCGGGAGACCCAATGAGCAGTTCTTC.

This clone appeared a few times. The genes are TRBV6-5 and TRBJ2-1, with 7 bases identical to TRBD1. V was clipped by 6 bases and J by 0 bases; unmatched bases: 2. CDR1 MNHEY and CDR2 SVGAGI come from the germline V gene. The length of the CDR3 is 14 residues. For the CDR3, the DNA is TGTGCCAGCAGCAACAGGGGCTCCTACAATGAGCAGTTCTTC. Protein sequence: CASSNRGSYNEQFF.

In this sample, this clone turned up once. This chain uses TRBV5-5 with TRBJ1-2, with TRBD1 matching 12 bases. In germline, CDR1 is SGHKS, CDR2 YYEKEE (reference sequence). After removal of 0 bases from V and 6 bases from J, the junction contained 6 bases not matched to a gene. CDR3 length equals 16 residues. The CDR3 loop is CASSLGPGTGGDGYTF. The CDR3 coding sequence is TGTGCCAGCAGCTTGGGCCCCGGGACAGGGGGCGATGGCTACACCTTC.

The sample holds a few counts of this clone. The chain uses TRBV6-5 and TRBJ1-2; D might be TRBD1 (5 bases). Trimming took 2 bases from V and 8 from J, leaving 12 bases between them. This CDR3 is built from 13 residues. Looked up from germline, CDR1 is MNHEY and CDR2 is SVGAGI. The CDR3 region has the DNA TGTGCCAGCAGTTACGACCAGGGCTACGGCTACACCTTC. The encoded protein is CASSYDQGYGYTF.

V and J are TRBV18 and TRBJ2-3; 13 bases line up with TRBD2. The germline gives CDR1 KGHSH, CDR2 LQKENI. The junction had 0 bases not matched to a gene; V was cut back by 5 bases and J by 1 base. The CDR3 loop spans 15 amino acids. CDR3 DNA sequence: TGTGCCAGCTCAGGGACTAGCGGGGGCACAGATACGCAGTATTTT. This translates into CASSGTSGGTDTQYF.

The chain links TRBV7-2 to TRBJ1-6, with D unresolved. CDR1 is SGHTA and CDR2 is FQGNSA in the germline V gene. The CDR3 length is 15 residues. The V end lost 1 base, the J end lost 7 bases, and 11 bases lay between the germline ends. The CDR3: CASSLGNGPNSPLHF. In DNA form, the CDR3 reads TGTGCCAGCAGCTTAGGTAACGGTCCCAATTCACCCCTCCACTTT.